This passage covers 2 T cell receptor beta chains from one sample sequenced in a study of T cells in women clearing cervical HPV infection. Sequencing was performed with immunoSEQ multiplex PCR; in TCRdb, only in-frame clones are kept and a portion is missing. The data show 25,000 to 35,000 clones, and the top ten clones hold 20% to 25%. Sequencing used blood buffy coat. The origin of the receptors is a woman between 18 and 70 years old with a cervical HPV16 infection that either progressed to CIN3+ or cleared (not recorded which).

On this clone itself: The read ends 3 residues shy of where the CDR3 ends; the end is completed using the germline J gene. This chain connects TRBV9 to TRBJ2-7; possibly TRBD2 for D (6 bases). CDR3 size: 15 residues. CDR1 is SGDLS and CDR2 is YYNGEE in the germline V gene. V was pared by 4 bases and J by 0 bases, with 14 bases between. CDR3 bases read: TGTGCCAGCAGCTCCGGACTAACACCCTCCTACGAG. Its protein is CASSSGLTPSYE. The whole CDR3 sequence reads CASSSGLTPSYEQYF.

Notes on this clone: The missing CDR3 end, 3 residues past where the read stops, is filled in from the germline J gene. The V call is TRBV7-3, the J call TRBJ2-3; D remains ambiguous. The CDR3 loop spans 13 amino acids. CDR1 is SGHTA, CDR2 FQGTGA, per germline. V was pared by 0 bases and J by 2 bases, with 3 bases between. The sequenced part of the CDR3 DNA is TGTGCCAGCAGCTTAACTAACACAGATACG. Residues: CASSLTNTDT. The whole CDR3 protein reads CASSLTNTDTQYF.